This is a list of T cell receptor beta chains from one sample in a study of CD8 T cells in Susac syndrome. One entry per CDR3 protein results from TCRdb running MiXCR on the immunoSEQ multiplex PCR reads. This table has 250,000 to 300,000 distinct CDR3 sequences, 75% to 85% appearing once. The sequenced sample consisted of CD8+ T cells from PBMCs. These receptors all stem from a human donor with multiple sclerosis. The CDR3 runs from the conserved cysteine through the conserved F or W. The order of the fields is D gene, V gene, clone size, J gene, CDR3 protein, CDR3 DNA. A D gene is named only where the DNA matches it firmly. Size is omitted from some rows. Given values are once, few, many or a class for expanded clones.

NA,TRBV12-3/TRBV12-4,NA,TRBJ1-1,CASSRPWEGRTEAFF,TGTGCCAGCAGCCGGCCGTGGGAGGGGAGGACTGAAGCTTTCTTT
TRBD2,TRBV20-1,NA,TRBJ2-7,CSASPGRLAGVTYEQYF,TGCAGTGCTAGCCCCGGGAGGCTAGCGGGAGTTACTTACGAGCAGTACTTC
NA,TRBV19,once,TRBJ2-2,CASRDRNSGELFF,TGTGCCAGCAGAGACAGGAATTCCGGGGAGCTGTTTTTT
NA,TRBV28,NA,TRBJ1-3,CASRNPGTPSGNTIYF,TGTGCCAGCCGCAACCCCGGGACACCGTCTGGAAACACCATATATTTT
NA,TRBV4-3,NA,TRBJ1-1,CASSQDKGPDTEAFF,TGCGCCAGCAGCCAAGATAAGGGTCCTGACACTGAAGCTTTCTTT
NA,TRBV4-3,NA,TRBJ2-3,CASSRDNAGTDTQYF,TGCGCCAGCAGCCGAGACAATGCGGGAACAGATACGCAGTATTTT
NA,TRBV19,NA,TRBJ2-7,CASSMKEQLPYEQYF,TGTGCCAGTAGTATGAAAGAACAGCTCCCCTACGAGCAGTACTTC
NA,TRBV27,few,TRBJ1-2,CASSSGSYGYTF,TGTGCCAGCAGTTCAGGCAGCTATGGCTACACCTTC
NA,TRBV27,NA,TRBJ2-7,CASSTVQRTYEQYF,TGTGCCAGCAGTACCGTACAGCGCACCTACGAGCAGTACTTC
NA,TRBV16,NA,TRBJ2-2,CASSRLRDMNTGELFF,TGTGCCAGCAGCCGGCTCCGGGACATGAACACCGGGGAGCTGTTTTTT
NA,TRBV12-3/TRBV12-4,NA,TRBJ2-1,CASSFLNNEQFF,TGTGCCAGCAGTTTCCTAAACAATGAGCAGTTCTTC
TRBD1,TRBV30,NA,TRBJ2-5,CARGQGAGETQYF,TGTGCCCGGGGACAGGGGGCTGGAGAGACCCAGTACTTC
NA,TRBV30,NA,TRBJ2-7,CAWSEGTLYEQYF,TGTGCCTGGAGTGAGGGAACACTCTACGAGCAGTACTTC
TRBD1,TRBV20-1,NA,TRBJ2-6,CSASGTAPSGANVLTF,TGCAGTGCTTCCGGGACAGCCCCCTCTGGGGCCAACGTCCTGACTTTC
NA,TRBV4-3,once,TRBJ2-7,CASSMWTKSSYEQYF,TGCGCCAGCAGCATGTGGACTAAATCTTCCTACGAGCAGTACTTC
NA,TRBV20-1,NA,TRBJ2-3,CSARKAGGLSLRTDTQYF,TGCAGTGCTAGAAAAGCCGGGGGATTGTCCCTTCGTACAGATACGCAGTATTTT
TRBD1,TRBV28,NA,TRBJ2-5,CASTFKGAVRYQETQYF,TGTGCCAGCACCTTTAAGGGGGCTGTACGCTACCAAGAGACCCAGTACTTC
NA,TRBV2,few,TRBJ1-1,CASSELWGTTSNTEAFF,TGTGCCAGCAGTGAATTGTGGGGGACGACCTCCAACACTGAAGCTTTCTTT
NA,TRBV2,NA,TRBJ2-7,CASSETKEQYF,TGTGCCAGCAGTGAAACGAAGGAGCAGTACTTC
NA,TRBV27,NA,TRBJ2-1,CASSLSPYNEQFF,TGTGCCAGCAGTTTGTCCCCCTACAATGAGCAGTTCTTC
NA,TRBV28,NA,TRBJ2-3,CASSLFGGLPTDTQYF,TGTGCCAGCAGTTTATTTGGCGGCCTACCCACAGATACGCAGTATTTT
TRBD1,TRBV27,NA,TRBJ1-1,CASSFPGGTEAFF,TGTGCCAGCAGTTTTCCAGGGGGCACTGAAGCTTTCTTT
NA,TRBV3-1,NA,TRBJ1-2,CASSQDSNYGYTF,TGTGCCAGCAGCCAAGACAGTAACTATGGCTACACCTTC
NA,TRBV30,NA,TRBJ1-2,CAWDGAGDGTYGYTF,TGTGCCTGGGACGGCGCGGGGGACGGGACCTATGGCTACACCTTC
NA,TRBV3-1,NA,TRBJ1-5,CASSQDPLEGNQPQHF,TGTGCCAGCAGCCAAGATCCCCTCGAAGGCAATCAGCCCCAGCATTTT
NA,TRBV11-2,NA,TRBJ2-1,CASSLVLAKQFF,TGTGCCAGCAGCTTAGTTCTAGCAAAACAGTTCTTC
NA,TRBV5-6,NA,TRBJ2-7,CASSLKEGKDEQYF,TGTGCCAGCAGCTTGAAGGAGGGTAAGGACGAGCAGTACTTC
NA,TRBV27,NA,TRBJ2-7,CASSFGTGRYEQYF,TGTGCCAGCAGTTTTGGCACGGGTCGCTACGAGCAGTACTTC
NA,TRBV15,NA,TRBJ1-5,CATSRGRGVGKSPQHF,TGTGCCACCAGCAGAGGAAGAGGGGTGGGGAAGTCGCCCCAGCATTTT
TRBD2,TRBV28,NA,TRBJ2-7,CASSLQLAGGWEQYF,TGTGCCAGCAGTTTACAACTAGCGGGAGGTTGGGAGCAGTACTTC
NA,TRBV6-2/TRBV6-3,NA,TRBJ2-1,CASSYPVFTYNEQFF,TGTGCCAGCAGTTACCCCGTCTTTACCTACAATGAGCAGTTCTTC
NA,TRBV11-3,NA,TRBJ2-3,CASSLRQAGATDTQYF,TGTGCCAGCAGCCTTAGACAAGCTGGGGCCACAGATACGCAGTATTTT
NA,TRBV12-3/TRBV12-4,NA,TRBJ2-2,CASPGHDRTGELFF,TGTGCCAGTCCGGGCCACGATCGCACCGGGGAGCTGTTTTTT
TRBD2,TRBV27,NA,TRBJ2-1,CASSGGLAGRSRQFF,TGTGCCAGCAGTGGGGGACTAGCGGGGAGAAGCAGGCAGTTCTTC
NA,TRBV5-8,NA,TRBJ2-5,CASSRRVLWETQYF,TGTGCCAGCAGCCGCAGGGTATTGTGGGAGACCCAGTACTTC
NA,TRBV7-3,few,TRBJ2-7,CASSLTFYEQYF,TGTGCCAGCAGCTTAACGTTTTACGAGCAGTACTTC
NA,TRBV21-1,NA,TRBJ1-2,CASSKNYGYTF,TGTGCCAGCAGCAAAAACTATGGCTACACCTTC
TRBD2,TRBV7-9,NA,TRBJ2-7,CASSPGLAGGSSSYEQYF,TGTGCCAGCAGCCCGGGACTAGCGGGAGGCTCGAGCTCCTACGAGCAGTACTTC
TRBD1,TRBV6-1,NA,TRBJ2-2,CASSDPVQGGTGELFF,TGTGCCAGCAGTGACCCGGTACAGGGGGGCACCGGGGAGCTGTTTTTT
NA,TRBV28,NA,TRBJ2-7,CASSLVGGLTSYEQYF,TGTGCCAGCAGTTTAGTTGGCGGCCTTACGTCCTACGAGCAGTACTTC